These 10 T cell receptor beta chains share one sample of origin, sequenced in a study of blood T cells in healthy people across ages. A sample-barcoded 5' primer and a J-beta primer mix were used in a second PCR of roughly 6 to 12 cycles. TCRdb fed the 5' RACE reads into MiXCR, producing one record per CDR3 protein. The repertoire holds over 450,000 distinct CDR3 sequences, 24% seen once, with less than 9% in the top ten. This same sample was also taken into another study, of T cells of mothers and their children.

Sequencing was performed on blood. Receptors originate from a boy younger than 18 in good health.

This clonotype was counted only a few times. The chain is built from TRBV15 and TRBJ2-1, with 14 positions matching TRBD2. This CDR3 has 17 residues. The ends lost 2 bases at V and 6 bases at J; junction bases unmatched: 6. The V gene's germline CDR1 is LNHNV and CDR2 YYDKDF (reference sequence). The CDR3 bases are TGTGCCACCAGCAGACCGGGCGGACTAGCGGGAGGCAATGAGCAGTTCTTC. Its protein product is CATSRPGGLAGGNEQFF. Using reference TRBV15 and TRBJ2-1 for the parts outside the CDR3, the full variable domain is DAMVIQNPRYQVTQFGKPVTLSCSQTLNHNVMYWYQQKSSQAPKLLFHYYDKDFNNEADTPDNFQSRRPNTSFCFLDIRSPGLGDTAMYLCATSRPGGLAGGNEQFFGPGTRLTVL.

This clonotype was seen only a few times. V usage is TRBV4-3 and J usage is TRBJ2-6; D gene unclear. Deletions cut 1 base from V and 0 bases from J, with 7 bases between. This CDR3 region has 16 residues. Germline CDR1 is LGHNA and CDR2 is YSLEER. The CDR3, as DNA: TGCGCCAGCAGCCAAGTAGGCAGCTCTGGGGCCAACGTCCTGACTTTC. It encodes CASSQVGSSGANVLTF.

This clonotype has more than one count but fewer than ten. This sequence joins TRBV6-5 and TRBJ2-5; D unresolved. The assigned J gene may be wrong: the sequence end matches TRBJ2-7 better. This CDR3 comprises 12 residues. Germline V gene lookup returns CDR1 MNHEY and CDR2 SVGAGI. Here the CDR3 DNA reads TGTGCCAGCAGTTACGAAGGGCGCGAGCAGTACTTC. Its translation is CASSYEGREQYF.

The CDR3 here is CAWSDGNTIYF. The CDR3 coding sequence is TGTGCCTGGAGTGATGGAAACACCATATATTTT. The chain links TRBV30 to TRBJ1-3; D gene uncertain. CDR1 GTSNPN and CDR2 SVGIG come from the germline V gene (reference sequence). The CDR3 has 11 residues. V dropped 1 base and J dropped 3 bases, with 1 base sitting between them.

Only a few counts were recorded for this clonotype. V and J are TRBV11-2 and TRBJ2-1; TRBD1 agrees at 11 bases. This CDR3 region has 18 residues. Looked up from germline, CDR1 is SGHAT and CDR2 is FQNNGV. Trimming at V came to 5 bases and at J to 3 bases, leaving 12 bases not matched to a gene. The CDR3 protein is CASSLFGQGAIGYNEQFF. The CDR3 DNA reads TGTGCCAGCAGCCTCTTCGGACAGGGGGCAATCGGCTACAATGAGCAGTTCTTC.

This clonotype was counted only a few times. This chain uses TRBV14 with TRBJ2-3; TRBD2 agrees at 8 bases. From germline, CDR1 is SGHDN and CDR2 FVKESK. J lost 8 bases, V lost 4 bases, and 17 bases had no gene match. This CDR3 comprises 17 residues. CDR3 sequence: CASSLSGTRGFRGTQYF. CDR3 nucleotides: TGTGCCAGCAGCCTATCCGGGACTAGAGGGTTTCGCGGTACGCAGTATTTT.

This clonotype was counted only a few times. This chain links TRBV29-1 with TRBJ1-2, with a tentative D call TRBD1 (5 bases). This CDR3 comprises 11 residues. Germline lookup yields CDR1 SQVTM and CDR2 ANQGSEA. The ends were cut back, 7 bases at V and 8 bases at J, with 14 bases in the middle. This CDR3 is CSALDHRGYTF. CDR3 coding DNA: TGCAGCGCCCTGGACCACAGGGGCTACACCTTC.

This clonotype was observed at least ten times. The chain combines TRBV7-2 with TRBJ2-3; 9 bases agree with TRBD1. Germline lookup yields CDR1 SGHTA and CDR2 FQGNSA. V was pared by 3 bases and J by 5 bases, with 9 bases of the junction left unmatched. This CDR3 is built from 16 residues. CDR3 amino acids: CASSLARQGVVDTQYF. CDR3 in DNA: TGTGCCAGCAGCTTGGCAAGACAGGGGGTTGTAGATACGCAGTATTTT.

Many counts were recorded for this clonotype. The chain carries TRBV10-3 and TRBJ2-1; a weak D match, TRBD2 (6 bases). The germline gives CDR1 ENHRY, CDR2 SYGVKD. V lost 8 bases and J lost 5, with 7 bases in between. There are 11 residues in the CDR3. The CDR3 nucleotides are TGTGCCATCGGGGGGAACAATGAGCAGTTCTTC. This gives the protein CAIGGNNEQFF.

A few counts support this clonotype. The chain links TRBV12-3 or TRBV12-4 to TRBJ2-1, with TRBD2 matching over 12 bases. The CDR3 sequence is 15 residues long. V gave up 6 bases and J gave up 2 bases; unmatched junction bases: 2. CDR3 sequence reads: CASSTSGRTYNEQFF. CDR3 nucleotide sequence: TGTGCCAGCAGCACTAGCGGGAGGACCTACAATGAGCAGTTCTTC.